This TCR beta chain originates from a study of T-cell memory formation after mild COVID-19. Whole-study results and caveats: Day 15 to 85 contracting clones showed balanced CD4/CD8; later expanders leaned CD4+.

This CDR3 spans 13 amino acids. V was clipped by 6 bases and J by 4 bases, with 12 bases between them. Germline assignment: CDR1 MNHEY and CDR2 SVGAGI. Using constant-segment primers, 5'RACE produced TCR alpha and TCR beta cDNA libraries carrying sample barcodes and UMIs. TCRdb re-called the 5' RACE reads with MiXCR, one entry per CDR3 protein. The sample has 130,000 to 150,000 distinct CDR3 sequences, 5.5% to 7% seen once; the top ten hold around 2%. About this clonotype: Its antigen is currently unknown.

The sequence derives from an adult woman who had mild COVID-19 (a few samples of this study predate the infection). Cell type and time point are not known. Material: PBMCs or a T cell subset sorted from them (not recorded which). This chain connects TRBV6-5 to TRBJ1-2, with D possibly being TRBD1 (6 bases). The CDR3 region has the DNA TGTGCCAGCAGAAACAGGGATCCCTATGGCTACACCTTC. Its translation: CASRNRDPYGYTF.